This T cell receptor (gamma chain) was found in a study of Vδ1+ human thymocytes. Study-level points and caveats: TRG sequences recurred across donors, whereas TRD sequences stayed essentially private. Approximately 20% of thymic delta-chain sequences were Vdelta2, with few Vdelta3, unlike blood Vdelta1+ controls. Thymic TRG and TRD repertoires appeared highly polyclonal, with Gaussian CDR3 length distributions.

Between about 96% and 99.6% of sorted thymocytes were Vdelta1+. J gave up 11 bases and V 0 bases, and 7 bases lay outside the gene matches. The length of the CDR3 is 12 residues. Germline V gene lookup returns CDR1 VTNTFY and CDR2 YDVSTARD (reference sequence). In its sample, this clone was seen a few times. No antigen is known for it. Other DNA sequences within the sample encode an identical CDR3. Sequences come from RNA converted to cDNA by reverse transcription. Pooled V-gene forward primers with one constant-region reverse primer generated the CDR3 amplicons by multiplex PCR. TCRdb processed the multiplex PCR reads again with the CATT caller. The repertoire holds some 37,000 gamma-chain clones, 20% to 25% seen once, with around 2% in the top ten.

The sequence was obtained from a girl less than two years old who had congenital heart surgery. The chain uses TRGV3 and TRGJ1 or TRGJ2. The sequenced material came from Vdelta1+ gamma-delta thymocytes from the thymus. Documented subset: FACS-sorted CD3+ TCRalphabeta- TCRVdelta1+ TCRVdelta2- thymocytes. This CDR3 reads CATWDRPGEKLF. The CDR3 bases are TGTGCCACCTGGGACAGGCCTGGGGAGAAACTCTTT.